These 19 T cell receptor beta chains were sequenced from one sample in a study of CD8+CD57+ T cells in acquired aplastic anemia. Individuals selected for sequencing had exhibited CD8+CD57+ cell expansion on flow cytometry. Genomic DNA provided the template from which TCR beta VDJ and CDR3 profiles were obtained. TCRdb independently ran MiXCR on the reads; one entry per CDR3 protein. The data contain about 160,000 distinct CDR3 sequences, under 55% of them singletons. Specimen: sorted CD4+, CD8+, or CD8+CD57+ T cells (not recorded which) from PBMCs. The receptors come from a human donor with aplastic anemia.

This clonotype was picked up many times. V usage is TRBV24-1 and J usage is TRBJ2-7; 8 bases fit TRBD1. CDR1 is KGHDR and CDR2 is SFDVKD in the germline V gene. Trimming at V came to 4 bases and at J to 3 bases, leaving 10 bases not matched to a gene. The CDR3 spans 16 residues. The CDR3 coding sequence is TGTGCCACCAGTGACAGCGGACAGGGCCTCTTCTACGAGCAGTACTTC. Translated: CATSDSGQGLFYEQYF.

The chain couples TRBV7-4 to TRBJ2-1; maybe TRBD2 (6 bases). This CDR3 is built from 15 residues. The germline gives CDR1 SGHVT, CDR2 SQSDAQ. The ends were cut back, 5 bases at V and 5 bases at J, with 16 bases in the middle. The CDR3 DNA reads as TGTGCCAGCAGCCCCGGAGGGGAAACTAACAATGAGCAGTTCTTC. This codes for CASSPGGETNNEQFF. Variable domain in full (rest from reference TRBV7-4 and TRBJ2-1): GAGVSQSPRYKVAKRGRDVALRCDSISGHVTLYWYRQTLGQGSEVLTYSQSDAQRDKSGRPSGRFSAERPERSVSTLKIQRTEQGDSAVYLCASSPGGETNNEQFFGPGTRLTVL.

This clonotype was seen many times. The rearrangement joins TRBV20-1 to TRBJ2-7, with 7 bases fitting TRBD1. Germline V gives CDR1 DFQATT, CDR2 SNEGSKA (reference sequence). V was clipped by 5 bases and J by 0 bases; unmatched bases: 7. CDR3 length equals 14 residues. The CDR3 DNA reads TGCAGTGCTGCTGGGACAGCGCACTCCTACGAGCAGTACTTC. Protein: CSAAGTAHSYEQYF.

The sample holds many counts of this clonotype. V is TRBV5-4 and J is TRBJ2-2; D perhaps matches TRBD2 (6 bases). The germline V gene has CDR1 SGHNT and CDR2 YYREEE (reference sequence). Trimming took 3 bases from V and 6 from J, leaving 12 bases between them. The length of the CDR3 is 14 residues. The CDR3 DNA follows: TGTGCCAGCAGCTCCTGGGGAGGAGCCGGGGAGCTGTTTTTT. Translated: CASSSWGGAGELFF.

This clonotype was detected only once. The junction shows a germline mismatch at one end, possibly a read error. This chain links TRBV12-3 or TRBV12-4 with TRBJ1-2; tentatively, D is TRBD1 (6 bases). There are 12 residues in the CDR3. In DNA, the CDR3 is TGTGCCAGCACTCGGGGGCTTCCGCCGAGAAACTTC. It translates to CASTRGLPPRNF.

The rearrangement links TRBV27 to TRBJ2-5, with TRBD1 matching over 9 bases. Unmatched junction bases numbered 9, after V lost 8 bases and J lost 5 bases. The CDR3 spans 14 residues. The germline V gene has CDR1 MNHEY and CDR2 SMNVEV (reference sequence). The CDR3 loop reads CASWTTGGGETQYF. The CDR3 DNA reads as TGTGCCAGCTGGACTACAGGGGGCGGGGAGACCCAGTACTTC.

The rearrangement joins TRBV2 to TRBJ1-2; no definite D call. The CDR3 covers 14 residues. Germline V CDR1 and CDR2: SNHLY, FYNNEI. V was clipped by 5 bases and J by 3 bases, with 13 bases between them. The chain's CDR3 is CASSRQESYYGYTF. CDR3 in DNA: TGTGCCAGCAGTCGTCAGGAGAGCTACTATGGCTACACCTTC.

The V and J genes are TRBV2 and TRBJ2-7; 7 positions agree with TRBD2. The length of the CDR3 is 15 residues. Germline-derived CDR1 and CDR2 are SNHLY and FYNNEI. Trimming at V came to 4 bases and at J to 0 bases, leaving 6 bases not matched to a gene. The CDR3 sequence is CASSVSAGSSYEQYF. The CDR3 DNA reads TGTGCCAGCAGTGTATCAGCGGGAAGCTCCTACGAGCAGTACTTC.

This clonotype was detected ten times or more. This chain uses TRBV7-9 with TRBJ1-2; D is unclear. Germline V CDR1 and CDR2: SEHNR, FQNEAQ (reference sequence). This CDR3 has 13 residues. V lost 1 base and J 7 bases, leaving 10 bases between the germline ends. CDR3 region: CASSLETVVGYTF. The DNA for the CDR3 is TGTGCCAGCAGCTTAGAGACGGTCGTTGGCTACACCTTC.

The rearrangement joins TRBV27 to TRBJ1-4; possibly TRBD1 for D (5 bases). The germline CDR1 and CDR2 sequences are MNHEY and SMNVEV (reference sequence). V was cut by 3 bases and J by 5 bases, with 10 bases left in between. The CDR3 runs to 14 residues. The CDR3 nucleotides read TGTGCCAGCAGTTTTGGGGCAGCAAATGAAAAACTGTTTTTT. This sequence encodes CASSFGAANEKLFF. The full variable domain, completed using reference TRBV27 and TRBJ1-4, is EAQVTQNPRYLITVTGKKLTVTCSQNMNHEYMSWYRQDPGLGLRQIYYSMNVEVTDKGDVPEGYKVSRKEKRNFPLILESPSPNQTSLYFCASSFGAANEKLFFGSGTQLSVL.

This rearrangement joins TRBV6-4 to TRBJ2-7, with a weak D call TRBD2 (6 bases). V lost 6 bases and J 4 bases, leaving 16 bases between the germline ends. Germline CDR1 is MRHNA and CDR2 is SNTAGT. The CDR3 consists of 14 residues. In DNA, the CDR3 is TGTGCCAGCAGCCTCAACCAGGGACTTTACGAGCAGTACTTC. Translating gives CASSLNQGLYEQYF.

The gene calls are TRBV9 and TRBJ2-7, with D maybe TRBD2 (5 bases). The CDR3 has 15 residues. CDR1 SGDLS and CDR2 YYNGEE come from the germline V gene. The V gene lost 8 bases and the J gene lost 1 base, with 19 bases spanning the gap. DNA for the CDR3: TGTGCCAGTGGCGGCGGGCCCGACTGGTCCTACGAGCAGTACTTC. Its protein product is CASGGGPDWSYEQYF. The full variable domain, its missing parts supplied by reference TRBV9 and TRBJ2-7, is DSGVTQTPKHLITATGQRVTLRCSPRSGDLSVYWYQQSLDQGLQFLIQYYNGEERAKGNILERFSAQQFPDLHSELNLSSLELGDSALYFCASGGGPDWSYEQYFGPGTRLTVT.

This clonotype was counted ten times or more. J is TRBJ2-5 and V is TRBV6-2 or TRBV6-3, with D perhaps matching TRBD1 or TRBD2 (5 bases each). There are 13 residues in the CDR3. With 3 bases removed from V and 7 bases from J, the gap between germline ends came to 12 bases. Per the germline V gene, CDR1 is MNHEY and CDR2 is SVGEGT. The CDR3 DNA sequence: TGTGCCAGCAGTTATGGGGGTAGTGGGACCCAGTACTTC. It translates to CASSYGGSGTQYF.

This chain joins TRBV7-9 and TRBJ1-2; no clear D gene. Germline values: CDR1 SEHNR, CDR2 FQNEAQ (reference sequence). This CDR3 contains 13 residues. V dropped 5 bases and J dropped 3 bases, with 10 bases sitting between them. The CDR3 sequence is CASSPGPYYGYTF. CDR3 in DNA: TGTGCCAGCAGCCCTGGACCTTACTATGGCTACACCTTC.

As for this clonotype: Relative to the germline gene, one junction end is altered; a read error may explain this. The chain carries TRBV7-9 and TRBJ2-2; the D gene is possibly TRBD2 (6 bases). CDR3 size: 10 residues. Germline assignment: CDR1 SEHNR and CDR2 FQNEAQ (reference sequence). CDR3: CASSYGGLFF. CDR3 coding DNA: TGTGCCAGCAGCTACGGGGGGCTGTTTTTT.

Remarks on this clonotype: A much more abundant neighbour one base away suggests this may be a read error. J is TRBJ1-1 and V is TRBV13; no clear D gene. This CDR3 is 13 amino acids long. CDR1 is PRHDT, CDR2 FYEKMQ, per germline (reference sequence). The V and J ends lost 4 bases and 1 base respectively, with 7 bases between them. The CDR3 bases are TGTGCCAGCAGCTCAAGGGCGAACACTGAAGCTTTCTTT. Encoded protein: CASSSRANTEAFF.

This rearrangement joins TRBV12-3 or TRBV12-4 to TRBJ1-2; no firm D call. Trimming shortened V by 1 base and J by 4 bases, and 7 bases separated the two germline ends. This CDR3 contains 13 residues. This CDR3 reads CASSLGRAYGYTF. The CDR3 DNA follows: TGTGCCAGCAGTTTAGGCAGAGCCTATGGCTACACCTTC.

The rearrangement uses TRBV29-1 and TRBJ2-1, with TRBD2 identical over 10 bases. V lost 8 bases to trimming and J lost 6 bases; unmatched junction nucleotides: 13. This CDR3 is 15 amino acids long. The V gene's germline CDR1 is SQVTM and CDR2 ANQGSEA. The CDR3 sequence is CSSYPRTSGSNEQFF. The CDR3 DNA reads TGCAGCAGTTACCCCCGGACTAGCGGTTCCAATGAGCAGTTCTTC.

The V and J genes are TRBV5-5 and TRBJ2-7; 8 nucleotides align to TRBD1. CDR3 length: 16 amino acids. CDR1 and CDR2 from the germline V gene are SGHKS and YYEKEE (reference sequence). V dropped 1 base and J dropped 2; count of bases not matched to a gene: 8. DNA for the CDR3: TGTGCCAGCAGCTTGTCCGCACAGACAGGGGCCTACGAGCAGTACTTC. This encodes CASSLSAQTGAYEQYF.